The 12 T cell receptor beta chains below were found in one sample sequenced in a study of blood T cell repertoires in COVID-19. TCRdb's table, derived via immunoSEQ multiplex PCR, lists solely in-frame clones and lacks some. Of 120,000 to 150,000 clones in the sample, more than 75% were seen once. Sequencing was carried out using peripheral blood. Source of these receptors: a man older than 75 with acute or convalescent COVID-19.

The chain employs TRBV6-5 and TRBJ2-7; D might be TRBD2 (6 bases). The CDR3 loop spans 15 amino acids. Trimming pared 5 bases from V and 2 bases from J, leaving 16 bases between. Germline CDR1 is MNHEY and CDR2 is SVGAGI. The CDR3 loop is CASSPQGLAAYEQYF. In nucleotides, the CDR3 is TGTGCCAGCAGTCCCCAGGGACTCGCAGCCTACGAGCAGTACTTC.

The chain recombines TRBV5-5 with TRBJ2-1; 8 bases align to TRBD1. V was clipped by 4 bases and J by 0 bases; unmatched bases: 9. The CDR3 extends over 17 amino acids. Per the germline V gene, CDR1 is SGHKS and CDR2 is YYEKEE (reference sequence). The DNA of the CDR3 is TGTGCCAGCAGCCTAGGGACAGGCATCCTCTCCTACAATGAGCAGTTCTTC. Translation: CASSLGTGILSYNEQFF.

The chain combines TRBV18 with TRBJ1-1, with 8 bases aligning to TRBD1. Germline CDR1 is KGHSH and CDR2 is LQKENI. The CDR3 is made up of 14 amino acids. The J segment lost 6 bases and the V segment lost 5 bases, leaving 8 bases of the junction unmatched. The CDR3: CASSTVGQGAEAFF. In nucleotides, the CDR3 is TGTGCCAGCTCAACTGTCGGACAGGGCGCTGAAGCTTTCTTT.

This sequence joins TRBV7-9 and TRBJ2-3; 12 nucleotides line up with TRBD2. Trimming removed 7 bases from V and 4 bases from J; junction bases left unmatched: 6. Germline loops: CDR1 SEHNR, CDR2 FQNEAQ (reference sequence). The CDR3 is 15 amino acids. The CDR3 here is CASTHRTSGADTQYF. CDR3 DNA sequence: TGTGCCAGCACACATCGGACTAGCGGGGCAGATACGCAGTATTTT.

The chain links TRBV6-4 to TRBJ2-1, with TRBD2 matching 11 bases. Germline values: CDR1 MRHNA, CDR2 SNTAGT. Trimming cost V 3 bases and J 4 bases; bases outside gene matches: 2. The CDR3 contains 15 residues. In DNA form, the CDR3 reads TGTGCCAGCAGTGAGCTAGCGGGGGGTTACAATGAGCAGTTCTTC. This translates into CASSELAGGYNEQFF.

The V call is TRBV24-1, the J call TRBJ2-2, with TRBD1 matching 7 bases. Germline-derived CDR1 and CDR2 are KGHDR and SFDVKD. This CDR3 has 15 amino acids. Trimming took 4 bases from V and 1 from J; bases not matched to a gene: 2. Written as DNA, the CDR3 is TGTGCCACCAGTGACACAGGGGTGAACACCGGGGAGCTGTTTTTT. As protein: CATSDTGVNTGELFF.

This clone was seen at least ten times. This rearrangement joins TRBV14 to TRBJ1-6, with unresolved D. The CDR3 runs 12 residues. With 1 base removed from V and 9 bases from J, the gap between germline ends came to 4 bases. From germline, CDR1 is SGHDN and CDR2 FVKESK. CDR3 protein: CASSQGSSPLHF. In nucleotides, the CDR3 is TGTGCCAGCAGCCAAGGCAGTTCACCCCTCCACTTT.

V and J are TRBV7-2 and TRBJ2-3; D is undetermined. The CDR3 sequence is 14 residues long. Between the trimmed V and J ends, which lost 3 bases and 0 bases, there was a span of 7 bases. Germline V gene lookup returns CDR1 SGHTA and CDR2 FQGNSA. The CDR3 DNA reads TGTGCCAGCAGCTTGTCCCTGAGCACAGATACGCAGTATTTT. Protein sequence: CASSLSLSTDTQYF.

The genes are TRBV4-2 and TRBJ1-2, with D possibly being TRBD1 (5 bases). This CDR3 is 15 amino acids long. V dropped 0 bases and J dropped 4 bases, with 12 bases sitting between them. The V gene's germline CDR1 is LGHNA and CDR2 YNFKEQ. DNA of the CDR3: TGTGCCAGCAGCCAAGAAAGGACACCCGGCTATGGCTACACCTTC. It yields the protein CASSQERTPGYGYTF.

CDR3 protein: CATSRGSAGGDEQYF. The CDR3 bases are TGTGCCACCAGCAGAGGTTCGGCAGGGGGAGACGAGCAGTACTTC. The gene calls are TRBV15 and TRBJ2-7; the match to TRBD1 covers 7 bases. J gave up 5 bases and V 1 base, and 8 bases lay outside the gene matches. The germline V gene has CDR1 LNHNV and CDR2 YYDKDF (reference sequence). The CDR3 runs to 15 residues.

The rearrangement links TRBV28 to TRBJ2-5; D not resolved. This CDR3 has 13 amino acids. Germline V lookup: CDR1 MDHEN, CDR2 SYDVKM. V lost 7 bases to trimming and J lost 1 base, with 10 bases between them. CDR3 bases: TGTGCCAGCAATGCAGGCGTCCAAGAGACCCAGTACTTC. It codes for CASNAGVQETQYF. Full variable domain (outside the CDR3, taken from reference TRBV28 and TRBJ2-5): DVKVTQSSRYLVKRTGEKVFLECVQDMDHENMFWYRQDPGLGLRLIYFSYDVKMKEKGDIPEGYSVSREKKERFSLILESASTNQTSMYLCASNAGVQETQYFGPGTRLLVL.

The V and J genes are TRBV11-2 and TRBJ2-7; weak D call: TRBD2 (6 bases). Germline lookup yields CDR1 SGHAT and CDR2 FQNNGV. V dropped 1 base and J dropped 5 bases, with 6 bases sitting between them. The CDR3 covers 12 residues. In DNA form, the CDR3 reads TGTGCCAGCAGCTTAGGGGAGGACGAGCAGTACTTC. Its translation is CASSLGEDEQYF.